This T cell receptor beta chain was retrieved from a study of T cells after yellow fever vaccination (dated by TCRdb to about 2019). In terms of the full investigation: The SMART-Seq v4 Ultra Low Input RNA kit was used to prepare libraries from fractions with low cell numbers. To follow T-cell clones before and after both primary and booster YFV17D yellow fever vaccination, bulk TCR alpha and beta repertoires underwent longitudinal sequencing. Two healthy male donors made up the cohort, one aged 18 to 29 years and the other aged 30 to 40 years. Bulk PBMC replicates and cell subsets were isolated from blood drawn at multiple timepoints before and after both primary and secondary immunization. Overall study outcomes, separate from this receptor: Only two donors were included in the study, so the extent to which the findings can be generalized is limited. After the booster, most clones that had expanded after primary vaccination were detected again (almost 97% of CD4 and roughly 86% of CD8), suggesting broad maintenance of memory. Computational filtering was needed because FACS-sorted repertoires could contain abundant contaminating clonotypes from the bulk population. A small fraction of clonotypes appeared in both the CD4 and CD8 compartments, likely as a result of convergent recombination. The secondary T-cell response was weaker than the primary response but faster, peaking on day 5 instead of day 15.

Synthesis of TCR cDNA relied on 5'RACE template switching, a step that introduced a universal primer site along with unique molecular identifiers. cDNA synthesis was primed from both the TCR alpha and TCR beta constant segments. Library amplification used two PCR steps, and the second PCR step added sample barcodes and sequencing adapters. Sequencing of libraries was performed on Illumina HiSeq 2500 (2x100 bp) or NovaSeq (2x150 bp). The source study handled its data this way. Demultiplexing of reads and collapsing into UMI consensus sequences were performed with MIGEC, and V(D)J alignment was carried out with MiXCR. Vaccine-responding clonotypes were identified with edgeR using replicate PBMC samples, with FDR below 0.01 and a log2 fold change above 5 up to day 15 being required. Each bulk clonotype received a CD4 or CD8 identity based on whether the sequenced CD4 or CD8 repertoire contained that clonotype at higher abundance. TCRdb ran its own pipeline on the public reads, namely fastp trimming at Q25 and MiXCR clone calling, and kept in-frame beta chains. Each entry merges the rows of one CDR3 protein and shows their most common DNA and genes. For this entry, the V and J calls and clone size follow TCRdb and not the study's own pipeline. Across this sample there are 550,000 or so distinct CDR3 sequences, with approximately 21% seen only once. The ten most abundant clones make up around an eighth of the sample.

This clonotype turned up a few times. The target of this receptor is not known. No clone much larger than this one lies a single base away; base qualities are absent. V drops 6 bases and J drops 2 bases, leaving 20 bases in between. The CDR3 holds 15 amino acids from the cysteine to the phenylalanine. Only the CDR3 region is kept as DNA, spanning 45 bases read in frame from base 1. The germline V gene (reference sequence) supplies CDR1 DFQATT and CDR2 SNEGSKA. The sample's treatment or condition label, decoded: live attenuated yellow fever vaccine strain. At every blood-draw timepoint, two biological replicates of bulk PBMCs were collected. A standard Ficoll-Paque protocol was used to isolate PBMCs from peripheral blood. TriZol was used to extract RNA from bulk PBMCs, from CD4 and CD8 fractions, and from dextramer-positive and dextramer-negative fractions.

This chain joins TRBV20-1 to TRBJ2-7, with TRBD2 tentatively as D gene (6 bases match). The source is a man younger than 40 who received the YFV17D yellow fever vaccine. The specimen comprised PBMCs, sampled 15 days after the yellow fever booster vaccination. The CDR3 amino acid sequence is: CSAQRRRAGPYEQYF. The sequenced DNA is TGCAGTGCCCAACGGAGGAGGGCCGGCCCCTACGAGCAGTACTTC.